This paragraph covers one T cell receptor beta chain sequence. The data stem from a study of blood T cell repertoires in COVID-19. Study-wide background: Sources were T cells, B-cell-depleted T cells, or PBMCs; the material itself was cDNA or gDNA.

Authors' analysis steps: For nucleated cells, counts were estimated from reference gene primer amplification. Assay: immunoSEQ multiplex PCR; the TCRdb copy retains only in-frame clones and omits some. The D gene and trimming were derived from the DNA, and the V and J assignments and clone size from that table. The sample shows about 260,000 clones, 70% to 90% of them seen only once. The CDR3 totals 14 residues. V gave up 3 bases and J gave up 6 bases, with 14 bases separating them. Germline loops: CDR1 MNHEY, CDR2 SMNVEV (reference sequence). The sequenced sample was peripheral blood. The chain is built from TRBV27 and TRBJ1-2; D may be TRBD1 (5 bases). The origin of this receptor is a man between 25 and 39 years old with active or convalescent COVID-19. DNA of the CDR3: TGTGCCAGCAGTTTGGGGGGAGGGTTAGATGGCTACACCTTC. It specifies CASSLGGGLDGYTF.